This T cell receptor beta chain appears in the sequencing data of a study of control samples from healthy donors and cancer patients. Only in-frame clones appear in the TCRdb table, and some are missing; sequencing was by immunoSEQ multiplex PCR. The data show about 28,000 clones, around 91% seen once. Germline V gene sequence: CDR1 LNHDA, CDR2 SQIVND (reference sequence). After removal of 3 bases from V and 2 bases from J, the junction contained 9 bases not matched to a gene. This CDR3 is built from 16 residues. The TCR sequence derives from a man aged 50 to 59 with lung cancer. The rearrangement joins TRBV19 to TRBJ2-5; 7 nucleotides agree with TRBD1. Input material: PBMCs. The CDR3 protein is CASSMELRTGQETQYF. DNA of the CDR3: TGTGCCAGTAGTATGGAGTTGCGGACAGGTCAAGAGACCCAGTACTTC.